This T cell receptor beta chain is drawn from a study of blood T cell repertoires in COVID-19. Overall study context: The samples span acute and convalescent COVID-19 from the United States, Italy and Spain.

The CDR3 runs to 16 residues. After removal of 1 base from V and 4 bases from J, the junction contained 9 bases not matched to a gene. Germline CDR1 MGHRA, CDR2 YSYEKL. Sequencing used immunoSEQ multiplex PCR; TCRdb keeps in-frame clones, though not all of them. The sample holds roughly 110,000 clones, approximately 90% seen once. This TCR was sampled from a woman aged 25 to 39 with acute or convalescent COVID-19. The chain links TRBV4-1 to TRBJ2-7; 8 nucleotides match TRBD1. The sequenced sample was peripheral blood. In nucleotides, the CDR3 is TGCGCCAGCAGCCAAGTTCAGGGGGCTTTGGGGTACGAGCAGTACTTC. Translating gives CASSQVQGALGYEQYF.